These T cell receptor beta chains were read from a single sample in a study of OX40 agonist ivuxolimab in advanced cancers. Repertoires were generated with immunoSEQ multiplex PCR, while TCRdb's copy carries only in-frame clones and drops some. The table includes about 7,200 clones, about 74% detected once. The sample was CD4+ or CD8+ T cells sorted from blood, taken in a trial of the OX40 agonist ivuxolimab. The receptors originated from an adult with an advanced solid tumor such as melanoma, head and neck, liver or kidney cancer. The conserved cysteine and the conserved F or W are not part of the CDR3 here. Each record gives: J gene, V gene, D gene, CDR3 protein. The D gene is left open where the match is weak.

j_gene: TRBJ2-7; v_gene: TRBV18; d_gene: TRBD1; CDR3aa: ASSPGTGSYEQY
j_gene: TRBJ1-2; v_gene: TRBV7-9; d_gene: NA; CDR3aa: ASGQPLYGYT
j_gene: TRBJ1-5; v_gene: TRBV7-8; d_gene: TRBD1; CDR3aa: ASSTGAGGGQPQH
j_gene: TRBJ2-1; v_gene: TRBV7-9; d_gene: NA; CDR3aa: ASSPEVGIYNEQF
j_gene: TRBJ2-1; v_gene: TRBV27; d_gene: NA; CDR3aa: ASSLTADPGVNEQF
j_gene: TRBJ2-4; v_gene: TRBV10-2; d_gene: NA; CDR3aa: ASTWSLQKKNIQY
j_gene: TRBJ1-4; v_gene: TRBV19; d_gene: NA; CDR3aa: ASRGTDGGSNEKLF
j_gene: TRBJ2-3; v_gene: TRBV27; d_gene: NA; CDR3aa: ASSSTSGVDTQY
j_gene: TRBJ2-5; v_gene: TRBV11-2; d_gene: NA; CDR3aa: ASTNFGRQETQY
j_gene: TRBJ2-2; v_gene: TRBV9; d_gene: NA; CDR3aa: ASSLEGGELF
j_gene: TRBJ2-3; v_gene: TRBV6-5; d_gene: NA; CDR3aa: ASSRSVTDTQY
j_gene: TRBJ1-2; v_gene: TRBV30; d_gene: NA; CDR3aa: AWSVKVVDYGYT
j_gene: TRBJ2-7; v_gene: TRBV11-2; d_gene: NA; CDR3aa: ASSLAGGLAYEQY
j_gene: TRBJ1-5; v_gene: TRBV27; d_gene: NA; CDR3aa: ASSDSPGSLGPQH
j_gene: NA; v_gene: TRBV7-8; d_gene: NA; CDR3aa: ASSLPAHRGSLAAGSYEQY
j_gene: TRBJ2-7; v_gene: TRBV5-1; d_gene: TRBD2; CDR3aa: ASSLAGGEQY
j_gene: TRBJ1-5; v_gene: TRBV7-6; d_gene: NA; CDR3aa: ASSLRLNHQPQH
j_gene: TRBJ1-1; v_gene: TRBV5-4; d_gene: NA; CDR3aa: ASSSGGWTEAF
j_gene: TRBJ1-2; v_gene: TRBV20-1; d_gene: NA; CDR3aa: SARGGYT
j_gene: TRBJ2-7; v_gene: TRBV28; d_gene: TRBD1; CDR3aa: ASRKGTGGNKQY
j_gene: TRBJ2-3; v_gene: TRBV9; d_gene: NA; CDR3aa: ASSPTPDTQY
j_gene: TRBJ1-2; v_gene: TRBV9; d_gene: NA; CDR3aa: ASNDGVGGYT
j_gene: TRBJ1-2; v_gene: TRBV4-1; d_gene: NA; CDR3aa: ASSQTTDNNYGYT
j_gene: TRBJ2-7; v_gene: TRBV27; d_gene: NA; CDR3aa: ASSGTPGEQY
j_gene: TRBJ2-4; v_gene: TRBV28; d_gene: TRBD1; CDR3aa: ASSEFRTGENIQY
j_gene: TRBJ2-7; v_gene: TRBV7-9; d_gene: TRBD2; CDR3aa: ASSQDSGLAGNYEQY
j_gene: TRBJ1-6; v_gene: TRBV27; d_gene: NA; CDR3aa: ASATSLPGGLH
j_gene: TRBJ1-5; v_gene: TRBV6-5; d_gene: TRBD1; CDR3aa: ASRADRLSNQPQH
j_gene: TRBJ1-4; v_gene: TRBV6-5; d_gene: NA; CDR3aa: ASSYVPGHEKLF
j_gene: TRBJ1-5; v_gene: TRBV25-1; d_gene: NA; CDR3aa: ASSEIGH
j_gene: TRBJ1-1; v_gene: TRBV5-1; d_gene: TRBD1; CDR3aa: ASSGLRDSEAF
j_gene: TRBJ2-7; v_gene: TRBV7-2; d_gene: NA; CDR3aa: ASSLFVPNLSYEQY
j_gene: TRBJ1-6; v_gene: TRBV19; d_gene: TRBD1; CDR3aa: AQPRGRRSDNSPLH
j_gene: TRBJ2-7; v_gene: TRBV29-1; d_gene: NA; CDR3aa: SVAGESIAYEQY
j_gene: TRBJ1-5; v_gene: TRBV27; d_gene: NA; CDR3aa: ASSFDSNQPQH
j_gene: TRBJ2-2; v_gene: TRBV4-1; d_gene: NA; CDR3aa: ASSQVGAGLGELF
j_gene: TRBJ1-2; v_gene: TRBV9; d_gene: TRBD1; CDR3aa: ASSDGQAVYGYT
j_gene: TRBJ2-5; v_gene: TRBV28; d_gene: TRBD2; CDR3aa: ASSLRGDLRSQETQY
j_gene: TRBJ2-5; v_gene: TRBV7-3; d_gene: NA; CDR3aa: ASSLGAMETQY
j_gene: TRBJ1-4; v_gene: TRBV4-1; d_gene: TRBD1; CDR3aa: ASRDRLTNEKLF
j_gene: TRBJ2-5; v_gene: TRBV4-2; d_gene: NA; CDR3aa: ASSQVSLKETQY
j_gene: TRBJ1-2; v_gene: TRBV27; d_gene: NA; CDR3aa: ASSLMAGEGYGYT